These 30 T cell receptor beta chains were sequenced from one sample in a study of neurological immune-mediated disorders (dated by TCRdb to 2018 to 2020). Preparation of the library involved 5' RACE. Sequencer: Illumina HiSeq 2500. The public reads were reanalyzed by TCRdb: fastp trimming at Q25, MiXCR alignment, in-frame beta chains only. All rows with the same CDR3 protein become a single entry with the most common DNA and genes. For this sample the table gives 71,000 or so distinct CDR3 sequences, of which roughly 4.8% were detected only once. Around 2.2% of the sample rests with the top ten. Sequencing was carried out using PBMCs. Source of these receptors: a woman under 40 with multiple sclerosis.

The sample holds many counts of this clonotype. The chain is built from TRBV20-1 and TRBJ1-1; possibly TRBD1 for D (5 bases). The CDR3 covers 13 residues. Germline CDR1 DFQATT, CDR2 SNEGSKA (reference sequence). V shed 2 bases and J shed 5 bases, with 12 bases lying between them. The CDR3 bases are TGCAGTGCTAGACGGGGGTCGTGGACTGAAGCTTTCTTT. Its protein product is CSARRGSWTEAFF.

This sequence joins TRBV6-6 and TRBJ2-2; TRBD1 agrees at 9 bases. The V gene end was trimmed by 6 bases and the J gene end by 7 bases; junction bases not matched to a gene: 6. This CDR3 region has 14 residues. Germline V gene lookup returns CDR1 MNHNY and CDR2 SVGAGI (reference sequence). The CDR3 coding sequence is TGTGCCAGCAGGGACAGGGGTTCAAGCGGGGAGCTGTTTTTT. Amino acids: CASRDRGSSGELFF.

This clonotype showed up many times. The chain couples TRBV20-1 to TRBJ2-5; TRBD1 agrees at 8 bases. The CDR3 is made up of 15 amino acids. The V and J ends lost 3 bases and 4 bases, in that order; junction bases with no gene match: 10. CDR1 is DFQATT, CDR2 SNEGSKA, per germline (reference sequence). DNA for the CDR3: TGCAGTGCTAGCCGACAGGGGATGTGGGGAGAGACCCAGTACTTC. Protein product: CSASRQGMWGETQYF.

At least ten counts were recorded for this clonotype. The V gene is TRBV6-1, the J gene TRBJ2-3; either TRBD1 or TRBD2 may supply D (5 bases each). The CDR3 extends over 15 amino acids. The V end lost 3 bases, the J end lost 1 base, and 11 bases lay between the germline ends. Per the germline V gene, CDR1 is MNHNS and CDR2 is SASEGT. CDR3 in amino acids: CASSDPRGRTDTQYF. CDR3 nucleotide sequence: TGTGCCAGCAGTGACCCACGGGGACGCACAGATACGCAGTATTTT.

Many counts were recorded for this clonotype. The V and J genes are TRBV20-1 and TRBJ2-3; 13 bases line up with TRBD2. V was pared by 6 bases and J by 5 bases, with 14 bases of the junction left unmatched. The CDR3 is 17 residues long. CDR1 and CDR2 (germline): DFQATT, SNEGSKA (reference sequence). The CDR3 sequence: CSAPKRTSGSGGDTQYF. CDR3 bases: TGCAGTGCCCCTAAGCGGACTAGCGGGAGTGGCGGAGATACGCAGTATTTT.

This clonotype came up many times. The rearrangement uses TRBV20-1 and TRBJ2-5; 8 bases are a match to TRBD2. J lost 5 bases, V lost 4 bases, and 6 bases had no gene match. The CDR3 length is 13 residues. CDR1 and CDR2 from the germline V gene are DFQATT and SNEGSKA (reference sequence). The CDR3 protein is CSATSGRWETQYF. In DNA, the CDR3 is TGCAGTGCTACCAGCGGGAGATGGGAGACCCAGTACTTC.

The chain uses TRBV5-1 and TRBJ1-1; D gene ambiguous. Germline CDR1 is SGHRS and CDR2 is YFSETQ. V was trimmed by 0 bases and J by 3 bases, leaving 12 bases between them. The CDR3 sequence is 15 residues long. DNA for the CDR3: TGCGCCAGCAGCTTGGAGATTGACACTTACACTGAAGCTTTCTTT. Translation: CASSLEIDTYTEAFF.

This clonotype was seen at least ten times. The chain employs TRBV6-5 and TRBJ2-1; the match to TRBD2 covers 15 bases. The CDR3 spans 16 residues. Per germline, CDR1 MNHEY and CDR2 SVGAGI. V lost 7 bases, J lost 4 bases, and 5 bases stayed unmatched. The DNA of the CDR3 is TGTGCCAGCACCGGGACTAGCGGGGGGAATTACAATGAGCAGTTCTTC. This sequence encodes CASTGTSGGNYNEQFF.

Ten or more counts support this clonotype. This sequence joins TRBV11-2 and TRBJ2-1; D possibly corresponds to TRBD1 (5 bases). Trimming removed 0 bases at V and 2 bases at J, with 8 bases between. CDR1 is SGHAT and CDR2 is FQNNGV in the germline V gene. The CDR3 is made up of 15 amino acids. CDR3 sequence (DNA): TGTGCCAGCAGCTTAGAGGGGCGAGCCTACAATGAGCAGTTCTTC. Translation gives CASSLEGRAYNEQFF. The full variable domain, rest sourced from reference TRBV11-2 and TRBJ2-1, is EAGVAQSPRYKIIEKRQSVAFWCNPISGHATLYWYQQILGQGPKLLIQFQNNGVVDDSQLPKDRFSAERLKGVDSTLKIQPAKLEDSAVYLCASSLEGRAYNEQFFGPGTRLTVL.

This clonotype has a handful of counts. The rearrangement uses TRBV25-1 and TRBJ1-2; D not certain. Germline lookup yields CDR1 MGHDK and CDR2 SYGVNS. V was shortened by 6 bases and J by 0 bases, with 5 bases between the two germline ends. The CDR3 has 12 residues. This CDR3 is CASRTANYGYTF. The CDR3 DNA is TGTGCCAGCAGGACGGCTAACTATGGCTACACCTTC.

The gene calls are TRBV21-1 and TRBJ2-7. TRBV21-1 is a listed pseudogene. The CDR3 consists of 12 residues. In nucleotides, the CDR3 is TGTGCCAGCACCCGATCCTGGGACGAGCAGTACGTC. This translates into CASTRSWDEQYV.

V usage is TRBV20-1 and J usage is TRBJ2-1; TRBD2 matches at 10 bases. The CDR3 extends over 15 amino acids. J lost 6 bases, V lost 5 bases, and 10 bases had no gene match. Germline V lookup: CDR1 DFQATT, CDR2 SNEGSKA (reference sequence). CDR3 sequence (DNA): TGCAGTGCTGCCGAACTAGCGGGGTGCCCCAATGAGCAGTTCTTC. Residues: CSAAELAGCPNEQFF.

The genes are TRBV20-1 and TRBJ2-7, with D tentatively TRBD1 (6 bases). V was pared by 0 bases and J by 6 bases, with 12 bases between. The CDR3 consists of 13 residues. Germline V CDR1 and CDR2: DFQATT, SNEGSKA (reference sequence). In DNA, the CDR3 is TGCAGTGCTAGAGATGCGACAGGCGGCGAGCAGTACTTC. Amino acid sequence: CSARDATGGEQYF.

This clonotype occurred many times. This chain connects TRBV20-1 to TRBJ2-1; TRBD2 aligns across 7 bases. V shed 1 base and J 5 bases; nucleotides not matched to a gene: 8. The germline CDR1 and CDR2 sequences are DFQATT and SNEGSKA (reference sequence). This CDR3 is 15 amino acids long. DNA for the CDR3: TGCAGTGCTAGAGGTCCTCAAGCGGGGCACAATGAGCAGTTCTTC. Its protein product is CSARGPQAGHNEQFF.

The chain recombines TRBV5-1 with TRBJ2-2; no firm D call. Trimming pared 5 bases from V and 4 bases from J, leaving 12 bases between. The CDR3 is 14 residues long. Germline CDR1 SGHRS, CDR2 YFSETQ. As DNA, the CDR3 is TGCGCCAGCAGATCCGCAGGTCGCACCGGGGAGCTGTTTTTT. Encoded protein: CASRSAGRTGELFF.

This chain links TRBV12-3 or TRBV12-4 with TRBJ2-1; D is undetermined. Trimming shortened V by 5 bases and J by 4 bases, and 6 bases separated the two germline ends. The CDR3 contains 12 residues. CDR3 residues: CASSRTYNEQFF. Written as DNA, the CDR3 is TGTGCCAGCAGTCGAACGTACAATGAGCAGTTCTTC.

This clonotype showed up many times. The J gene is TRBJ2-1, the V gene TRBV20-1; no clear D gene. The germline V and J ends were trimmed by 5 bases and 6 bases, with 11 bases remaining between them. The CDR3 is made up of 12 amino acids. Germline V gene sequence: CDR1 DFQATT, CDR2 SNEGSKA (reference sequence). The CDR3 is CSAGIVSNEQFF. The CDR3 DNA sequence: TGCAGTGCTGGTATAGTCTCCAATGAGCAGTTCTTC.

The chain links TRBV20-1 to TRBJ1-1; weak D call: TRBD1 (6 bases). The V end lost 2 bases, the J end lost 8 bases, and 15 bases lay between the germline ends. Germline CDR1 reads DFQATT; CDR2 reads SNEGSKA (reference sequence). This CDR3 contains 13 residues. This CDR3 reads CSARWGAAGEAFF. The DNA for the CDR3 is TGCAGTGCTAGATGGGGGGCGGCGGGGGAAGCTTTCTTT.

At least ten counts were recorded for this clonotype. V usage is TRBV20-1 and J usage is TRBJ2-1; D is perhaps TRBD1 or TRBD2 (5 bases each). Germline V lookup: CDR1 DFQATT, CDR2 SNEGSKA (reference sequence). V dropped 5 bases and J dropped 5 bases, with 22 bases sitting between them. CDR3 length equals 16 residues. The CDR3 DNA follows: TGCAGTGCTTCTCAACCCGGGACCCCGAGGAACAATGAGCAGTTCTTC. As protein: CSASQPGTPRNNEQFF.

The table lists this clonotype with many counts. V is TRBV5-1 and J is TRBJ1-5, with no clear D. V was clipped by 4 bases and J by 0 bases, with 5 bases between them. The CDR3 sequence is 13 residues long. Germline V CDR1 and CDR2: SGHRS, YFSETQ. The CDR3 is CASSSDSNQPQHF. CDR3 DNA: TGCGCCAGCAGCAGTGATAGCAATCAGCCCCAGCATTTT.

This clonotype was counted many times. This sequence joins TRBV7-8 and TRBJ2-2, with D possibly being TRBD2 (7 bases). Germline CDR1 and CDR2: SGHVS and FQNEAQ. This CDR3 region has 15 residues. With 1 base removed from V and 4 bases from J, the gap between germline ends came to 10 bases. The DNA for the CDR3 is TGTGCCAGCAGCTTAGGGGGGGGGCTCACCGGGGAGCTGTTTTTT. Translating it yields CASSLGGGLTGELFF.

This clonotype was recorded at least ten times. The rearrangement joins TRBV20-1 to TRBJ2-7; D might be TRBD2 (6 bases). This CDR3 contains 15 residues. CDR1 is DFQATT and CDR2 is SNEGSKA in the germline V gene (reference sequence). V was pared by 3 bases and J by 4 bases, with 19 bases between. The CDR3 DNA is TGCAGTGCTAGCCGCCCCCTCGGGAGTGCGTACGAGCAGTACTTC. Encoded protein: CSASRPLGSAYEQYF.

J is TRBJ1-1 and V is TRBV20-1, with D possibly matching TRBD1 (6 bases). The CDR3 sequence is 14 residues long. Germline CDR1 reads DFQATT; CDR2 reads SNEGSKA (reference sequence). Trimming removed 4 bases from V and 1 base from J, with 13 bases in between. The CDR3 sequence: CSAKKNRENTEAFF. The CDR3 DNA is TGCAGTGCTAAAAAAAACAGGGAGAACACTGAAGCTTTCTTT.

In its sample, this clonotype was seen many times. The genes are TRBV5-1 and TRBJ1-1; the match to TRBD1 covers 8 bases. The CDR3 contains 15 residues. J lost 4 bases, V lost 0 bases, and 5 bases had no gene match. Germline assignment: CDR1 SGHRS and CDR2 YFSETQ. CDR3 nucleotides: TGCGCCAGCAGCTTGGCCGGACAGGGCGGCACTGAAGCTTTCTTT. It yields the protein CASSLAGQGGTEAFF.

This clonotype appeared many times. The chain combines TRBV10-3 with TRBJ2-5, with 9 bases aligning to TRBD2. J lost 1 base, V lost 5 bases, and 8 bases had no gene match. Germline values: CDR1 ENHRY, CDR2 SYGVKD. The CDR3 has 16 amino acids. CDR3 sequence (DNA): TGTGCCATCAGTCGCCGGACAGCGGGAGGCCAAGAGACCCAGTACTTC. It translates to CAISRRTAGGQETQYF.

The chain combines TRBV2 with TRBJ2-5; the D call may be TRBD1 or TRBD2 (5 bases each). This CDR3 is 15 amino acids long. V lost 8 bases, J lost 5 bases, and 21 bases lay in between. Per the germline V gene, CDR1 is SNHLY and CDR2 is FYNNEI. In nucleotides, the CDR3 is TGTGCCAGCGGGGCCTCGACTGGACGGGGTGAGACCCAGTACTTC. It encodes CASGASTGRGETQYF.

This clonotype was seen ten or more times. The V call is TRBV5-1, the J call TRBJ1-4, with D hard to call. The CDR3 loop spans 13 amino acids. Germline V gives CDR1 SGHRS, CDR2 YFSETQ. Trimming left V 5 bases short and J 7 bases short, with 12 bases between. DNA for the CDR3: TGCGCCAGCAGGGAATCCATAGTTGAAAAACTGTTTTTT. Protein product: CASRESIVEKLFF.

The V and J genes are TRBV20-1 and TRBJ2-7, with 7 nucleotides matching TRBD2. The CDR3 totals 13 residues. Germline V CDR1 and CDR2: DFQATT, SNEGSKA (reference sequence). Trimming cost V 1 base and J 3 bases; bases outside gene matches: 3. This chain's CDR3 is CSARGLADYEQYF. The DNA for the CDR3 is TGCAGTGCTAGAGGCCTAGCGGACTACGAGCAGTACTTC.

This clonotype was seen at least ten times. The V gene is TRBV20-1, the J gene TRBJ2-1, with D possibly TRBD2 on 5 matching bases. CDR1 is DFQATT, CDR2 SNEGSKA, per germline (reference sequence). V was clipped by 1 base and J by 9 bases, with 13 bases between them. This CDR3 contains 13 residues. CDR3: CSARGPLGVEQFF. Written as DNA, the CDR3 is TGCAGTGCTAGAGGCCCACTAGGAGTTGAGCAGTTCTTC.

In its sample, this clonotype was seen a few times. The rearrangement joins TRBV20-1 to TRBJ1-1, with 8 bases identical to TRBD1. The CDR3 is 15 residues long. The V and J ends lost 3 bases and 5 bases, in that order; junction bases with no gene match: 11. The germline CDR1 and CDR2 sequences are DFQATT and SNEGSKA (reference sequence). The CDR3 protein is CSASAGGRFNTEAFF. CDR3 DNA sequence: TGCAGTGCTAGTGCAGGGGGCAGATTTAATACTGAAGCTTTCTTT.